The 27 T cell receptor beta chains given below trace back to one sample, sequenced in a study of prognosis after radiotherapy for stage I lung cancer. TCR beta CDR3 amplification from genomic DNA was performed by two-round multiplex PCR. The use of primers specific to each TRBV and TRBJ gene characterized first-round PCR. From the multiplex PCR reads, TCRdb called clonotypes with MiXCR, one entry per CDR3 protein. Among around 26,000 distinct CDR3 sequences listed, 46% were seen once. The sample in question was PBMCs, obtained before or after stereotactic body radiation therapy (not recorded which). These TCRs come from a donor aged 50 or older with non-small cell lung cancer.

This clonotype was recorded a few times. A much more abundant neighbour one base away suggests this may be a read error. The chain joins TRBV9 to TRBJ2-5; D is undetermined. V lost 4 bases and J 5 bases, leaving 12 bases between the germline ends. This CDR3 has 13 amino acids. Germline V CDR1 and CDR2: SGDLS, YYNGEE. The CDR3 DNA follows: TGTGCCAGCAGCATGTCCCCTGTCGAGACCCAGTACTTC. Amino acid sequence: CASSMSPVETQYF.

The rearrangement links TRBV6-5 to TRBJ1-6; D not resolved. This CDR3 region has 17 residues. V was pared by 2 bases and J by 0 bases, with 11 bases between. The germline V gene encodes CDR1 MNHEY and CDR2 SVGAGI. The CDR3, as DNA: TGTGCCAGCAGTTACATCCCCCGGAGCTCCTATAATTCACCCCTCCACTTT. Translating it yields CASSYIPRSSYNSPLHF.

Concerning this clonotype itself: At one end the junction does not follow the germline gene, possibly because of a read error. This sequence joins TRBV7-3 and TRBJ2-5; a weak D match, TRBD2 (5 bases). This CDR3 has 16 residues. Germline V lookup: CDR1 SGHTA, CDR2 FQGTGA. The CDR3: CAGSFGVEGFKETQYF. Here the CDR3 DNA reads TGTGCCGGCAGCTTTGGGGTCGAGGGTTTCAAAGAGACCCAGTACTTC.

This clonotype was observed once. CDR3 residues: CATSDGGRGGQQYF. As DNA, the CDR3 is TGTGCCACCAGTGATGGAGGGAGGGGCGGCCAGCAGTACTTC. This chain uses TRBV24-1 with TRBJ2-7; 7 bases agree with TRBD2. The CDR3 consists of 14 residues. CDR1 is KGHDR and CDR2 is SFDVKD in the germline V gene. J was trimmed by 8 bases and V by 3 bases; bases with no gene match: 9.

In its sample, this clonotype is medium-sized (0.01 to 0.1%). The rearrangement joins TRBV12-3 or TRBV12-4 to TRBJ1-1; D not resolved. V lost 3 bases to trimming and J lost 11 bases, with 13 bases between them. The CDR3 extends over 12 amino acids. The CDR3: CASSFLWTMAFF. DNA of the CDR3: TGTGCCAGCAGTTTTCTATGGACCATGGCTTTCTTT.

This clonotype occurred many times. The chain uses TRBV28 and TRBJ2-7; 8 bases are a match to TRBD2. The trim removed 2 bases at V and 0 bases at J, leaving 3 bases unmatched. CDR3 size: 15 residues. Germline CDR1 reads MDHEN; CDR2 reads SYDVKM. Here the CDR3 DNA reads TGTGCCAGCAGTTTAGTAGCGGGATTCTCCTACGAGCAGTACTTC. Residues: CASSLVAGFSYEQYF.

This clonotype has a count of ten or more. The chain carries TRBV4-1 and TRBJ1-3, with TRBD1 matching over 9 bases. CDR1 and CDR2 from the germline V gene are MGHRA and YSYEKL. V dropped 4 bases and J dropped 0; count of bases not matched to a gene: 16. The CDR3 loop spans 20 amino acids. As DNA, the CDR3 is TGCGCCAGCAGCCCCCGTCCCGGGACAGGGTTTGGGAGCTCTGGAAACACCATATATTTT. This gives the protein CASSPRPGTGFGSSGNTIYF.

This clonotype was recorded at least ten times. V is TRBV30 and J is TRBJ1-1, with a weak D call TRBD1 (6 bases). Germline values: CDR1 GTSNPN, CDR2 SVGIG (reference sequence). The CDR3 runs to 13 residues. V lost 3 bases and J 1 base, leaving 9 bases between the germline ends. This CDR3 is CAWRQGKNTEAFF. The CDR3 DNA reads as TGTGCCTGGAGACAGGGTAAGAACACTGAAGCTTTCTTT.

This clonotype was counted many times. The chain has TRBV20-1 and TRBJ2-3, with D possibly matching TRBD2 (6 bases). With 6 bases removed from V and 0 bases from J, the gap between germline ends came to 19 bases. Germline V gene data show CDR1 as DFQATT and CDR2 as SNEGSKA (reference sequence). The length of the CDR3 is 16 residues. CDR3 bases: TGCAGTGCGCCGAGGTCAGGACTATTTAGCACAGATACGCAGTATTTT. Translated: CSAPRSGLFSTDTQYF.

This chain links TRBV11-2 with TRBJ2-2; D is undetermined. The CDR3 runs 17 residues. Trimming pared 3 bases from V and 2 bases from J, leaving 16 bases between. Germline CDR1 is SGHAT and CDR2 is FQNNGV. The CDR3 here is CASSFTLTEYNTGELFF. DNA for the CDR3: TGTGCCAGCAGCTTTACCCTTACGGAGTATAACACCGGGGAGCTGTTTTTT.

This clonotype has ten or more counts. The chain employs TRBV12-3 or TRBV12-4 and TRBJ2-5; maybe TRBD2 (7 bases). CDR3 length: 17 residues. V lost 7 bases and J 5 bases, leaving 26 bases between the germline ends. CDR3 loop: CASTLNLGGGPGETQYF. The DNA of the CDR3 is TGTGCCAGCACCCTCAACCTGGGGGGGGGGCCGGGGGAGACCCAGTACTTC.

The chain carries TRBV30 and TRBJ1-2, with D unresolved. V shed 4 bases and J shed 8 bases, with 14 bases lying between them. Germline V gene sequence: CDR1 GTSNPN, CDR2 SVGIG (reference sequence). The CDR3 sequence is 12 residues long. The CDR3 sequence is CAWNGFSRGYTF. CDR3 nucleotide sequence: TGTGCCTGGAACGGGTTCAGCAGGGGCTACACCTTC. The full variable domain, rest sourced from reference TRBV30 and TRBJ1-2, is SQTIHQWPATLVQPVGSPLSLECTVEGTSNPNLYWYRQAAGRGLQLLFYSVGIGQISSEVPQNLSASRPQDRQFILSSKKLLLSDSGFYLCAWNGFSRGYTFGSGTRLTVV.

About this clonotype: An end of the junction differs from the germline gene, which may be a read error. In DNA form, the CDR3 reads TGTGACAGCAGTTTCAGGGGGTACTCACCCCTACACTTT. Encoded protein: CDSSFRGYSPLHF. The J gene is TRBJ1-6, the V gene TRBV6-5, with 7 bases that match TRBD1. CDR1 MNHEY and CDR2 SVGAGI come from the germline V gene. This CDR3 has 13 residues.

This clonotype has ten or more counts. CDR3 in amino acids: CARLKGQANEKLFF. CDR3 DNA sequence: TGTGCTAGACTCAAGGGACAGGCTAATGAAAAACTGTTTTTT. The chain is built from TRBV25-1 and TRBJ1-4; TRBD1 agrees at 8 bases. CDR3 length: 14 residues. The germline V gene encodes CDR1 MGHDK and CDR2 SYGVNS. The whole variable domain, filled in from reference TRBV25-1 and TRBJ1-4, reads EADIYQTPRYLVIGTGKKITLECSQTMGHDKMYWYQQDPGMELHLIHYSYGVNSTEKGDLSSESTVSRIRTEHFPLTLESARPSHTSQYLCARLKGQANEKLFFGSGTQLSVL.

J is TRBJ2-7 and V is TRBV6-2 or TRBV6-3, with D uncertain. Germline CDR1 and CDR2: MNHEY and SVGEGT. The CDR3 runs to 13 residues. Deletions cut 8 bases from V and 2 bases from J, with 13 bases between. The CDR3 here is CASLGSRAYEQYF. DNA of the CDR3: TGTGCCAGCCTAGGTTCAAGGGCCTACGAGCAGTACTTC.

On this clonotype: A far larger clone lies a single base away; this is likely a read error. The chain couples TRBV6-9 to TRBJ1-6; TRBD1 matches 7 bases. The CDR3 consists of 14 residues. CDR1 is MNHGY and CDR2 is SVAAGI in the germline V gene. The V segment lost 4 bases and the J segment 7 bases; nucleotides outside the gene matches: 4. The CDR3 reads CASSFRDSNSPLHF. CDR3 in DNA: TGTGCCAGCAGTTTCCGGGACAGCAATTCACCCCTCCACTTT.

By frequency in the sample, this clonotype is medium-sized (0.01 to 0.1%). The chain combines TRBV6-5 with TRBJ2-3; TRBD2 agrees at 7 bases. The J segment lost 1 base and the V segment lost 5 bases, leaving 3 bases of the junction unmatched. The CDR3 length is 14 residues. Germline assignment: CDR1 MNHEY and CDR2 SVGAGI. The CDR3 is CASSPSGGTDTQYF. The CDR3 DNA reads as TGTGCCAGCAGTCCTAGCGGAGGCACAGATACGCAGTATTTT.

The chain couples TRBV7-3 to TRBJ2-3; 9 positions agree with TRBD2. There are 18 residues in the CDR3. Germline CDR1 is SGHTA and CDR2 is FQGTGA. J gave up 1 base and V 5 bases, and 13 bases lay outside the gene matches. CDR3 in amino acids: CASSPMPTSGFGTDTQYF. DNA of the CDR3: TGTGCCAGCAGCCCAATGCCGACTAGCGGATTCGGCACAGATACGCAGTATTTT.

This clonotype was recorded many times. The chain couples TRBV12-3 or TRBV12-4 to TRBJ1-1; D gene uncertain. Trimming shortened V by 3 bases and J by 1 base, and 12 bases separated the two germline ends. This CDR3 comprises 15 residues. CDR3 coding DNA: TGTGCCAGCAGTTTTAGGAGGGAGGGGAACACTGAAGCTTTCTTT. It encodes CASSFRREGNTEAFF.

Worth noting for this clonotype: Relative to the germline gene, one junction end is altered; a read error may explain this. The chain combines TRBV19 with TRBJ1-5; no reliable D call. The CDR3 consists of 14 residues. The germline V gene has CDR1 LNHDA and CDR2 SQIVND (reference sequence). CDR3: CASDHDGGNHPQHF. CDR3 bases: TGTGCCAGCGACCACGATGGAGGCAATCATCCCCAGCATTTT.

This clonotype was picked up one time. One end of the junction fails to match germline, which may point to a read error. The chain carries TRBV6-5 and TRBJ2-3, with D perhaps TRBD1 (6 bases). Germline lookup yields CDR1 MNHEY and CDR2 SVGAGI. CDR3 length: 16 residues. Written as DNA, the CDR3 is TGTGCCAGCAGTTCAAGAGACAGGTATCTCACAGATACGCATTACTTT. Translating gives CASSSRDRYLTDTHYF.

This clonotype was detected ten times or more. The V call is TRBV20-1, the J call TRBJ2-3, with 13 bases lining up with TRBD2. The CDR3 contains 15 residues. The ends lost 5 bases at V and 2 bases at J; junction bases unmatched: 4. The V gene's germline CDR1 is DFQATT and CDR2 SNEGSKA (reference sequence). CDR3 DNA: TGCAGTGCTCAGGGACTAGCGGGACTCACAGATACGCAGTATTTT. It encodes CSAQGLAGLTDTQYF.

The chain has TRBV10-2 and TRBJ2-7, with 8 bases fitting TRBD2. Germline V CDR1 and CDR2: WSHSY, SAAADI. The CDR3 is 16 residues long. V dropped 6 bases and J dropped 3; count of bases not matched to a gene: 13. This chain's CDR3 is CASSPTSGLRNYEQYF. As DNA, the CDR3 is TGCGCCAGCAGCCCAACTAGCGGCCTCCGTAACTACGAGCAGTACTTC.

This clonotype was seen just once. V and J are TRBV6-1 and TRBJ1-2; D unresolved. The length of the CDR3 is 14 residues. Looked up from germline, CDR1 is MNHNS and CDR2 is SASEGT. Trimming stripped 7 bases from V and 2 bases from J, with 14 bases between. The CDR3 sequence is CASTVAPDNYGYTF. The CDR3 region has the DNA TGTGCCAGCACAGTGGCACCAGACAACTATGGCTACACCTTC.

The CDR3 sequence is CASSSRVLISGNTIYF. CDR3 nucleotide sequence: TGTGCCAGCAGTTCTAGGGTATTAATTTCTGGAAACACCATATATTTT. The chain is built from TRBV12-3 or TRBV12-4 and TRBJ1-3, with D unclear. The V and J ends lost 4 bases and 1 base respectively, with 14 bases between them. The length of the CDR3 is 16 residues.

Concerning this clonotype: Sequence at one end of the junction differs from germline and may be a read error. This rearrangement joins TRBV7-2 to TRBJ1-6; tentative D call: TRBD1 (5 bases). From germline, CDR1 is SGHTA and CDR2 FQGNSA. The CDR3 has 14 amino acids. The CDR3 protein is CSSSLLQGNSPLHF. CDR3 bases: TGTTCCAGCAGCTTACTGCAGGGTAATTCACCCCTCCACTTT.

Concerning this clonotype: Mismatch with germline at one junction end may stem from a read error. V usage is TRBV6-4 and J usage is TRBJ2-6, with D maybe TRBD1 (5 bases). Germline CDR1 is MRHNA and CDR2 is SNTAGT. The CDR3 loop spans 15 amino acids. Here the CDR3 DNA reads TGTGCCAGCAGCGTTAGGGGCTCTGGTGCCAACGTCCTGACTTTC. Amino acids: CASSVRGSGANVLTF.